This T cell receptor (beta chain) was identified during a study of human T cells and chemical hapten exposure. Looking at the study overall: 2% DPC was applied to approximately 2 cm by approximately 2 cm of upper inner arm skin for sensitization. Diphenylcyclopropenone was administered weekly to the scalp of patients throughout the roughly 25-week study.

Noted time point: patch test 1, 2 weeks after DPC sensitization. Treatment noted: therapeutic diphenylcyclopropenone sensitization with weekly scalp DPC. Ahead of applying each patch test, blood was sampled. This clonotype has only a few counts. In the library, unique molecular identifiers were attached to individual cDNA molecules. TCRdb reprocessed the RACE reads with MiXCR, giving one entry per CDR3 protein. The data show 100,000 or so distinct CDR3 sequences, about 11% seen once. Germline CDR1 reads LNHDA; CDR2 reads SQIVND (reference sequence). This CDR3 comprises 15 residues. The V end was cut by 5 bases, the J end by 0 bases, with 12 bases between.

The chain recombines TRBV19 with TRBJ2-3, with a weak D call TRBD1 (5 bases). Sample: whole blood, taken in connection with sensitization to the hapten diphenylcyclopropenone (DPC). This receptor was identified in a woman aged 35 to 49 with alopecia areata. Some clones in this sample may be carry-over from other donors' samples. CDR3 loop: CASSADRVSTDTQYF. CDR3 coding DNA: TGTGCCAGTAGTGCCGACAGAGTAAGCACAGATACGCAGTATTTT. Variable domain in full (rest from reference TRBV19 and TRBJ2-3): DGGITQSPKYLFRKEGQNVTLSCEQNLNHDAMYWYRQDPGQGLRLIYYSQIVNDFQKGDIAEGYSVSREKKESFPLTVTSAQKNPTAFYLCASSADRVSTDTQYFGPGTRLTVL.